Sequencing of this T cell receptor beta chain was carried out in a study of shared clonotypes between healthy human individuals. CDR3 length equals 14 residues. Germline V gene data show CDR1 as MDHEN and CDR2 as SYDVKM. V gave up 4 bases and J gave up 5 bases; unmatched junction bases: 4. Each PCR replicate run on unsorted PBMC took in about 300 ng DNA, roughly 29,000 T cell genomes. Sequencing was performed with immunoSEQ multiplex PCR; in TCRdb, only in-frame clones are kept and a portion is missing. This table holds about 490,000 clones, around 80% found once. In regard to this clone: Other DNA sequences in the same sample also yield this CDR3.

All donors qualified as healthy HIV-negative adults and had experienced no recent acute infections or vaccinations. V and J are TRBV28 and TRBJ1-5; 8 nucleotides line up with TRBD1. The source of this sequence is a woman in her thirties or forties in good health. Some clones in this sample may be carry-over from other donors' samples. What was sequenced was PBMCs. In DNA, the CDR3 is TGTGCCAGCAGTTCCGGACAGGGAGATCAGCCCCAGCATTTT. Its translation: CASSSGQGDQPQHF. Full variable domain (rest looked up from reference TRBV28 and TRBJ1-5): DVKVTQSSRYLVKRTGEKVFLECVQDMDHENMFWYRQDPGLGLRLIYFSYDVKMKEKGDIPEGYSVSREKKERFSLILESASTNQTSMYLCASSSGQGDQPQHFGDGTRLSIL.